This T cell receptor beta chain was sequenced during a study of identical twins. The length of the CDR3 is 15 residues. Germline V lookup: CDR1 SGHRS, CDR2 YFSETQ. The V end lost 3 bases, the J end lost 7 bases, and 17 bases lay between the germline ends. Each cDNA held unique molecular identifiers, and template switching gave it a universal primer site. TCRdb fed the 5' RACE reads into MiXCR, producing one record per CDR3 protein. Counted here are some 730,000 distinct CDR3 sequences, about 20% occurring once; the ten biggest clones make up around 12%. This sample also belongs to another study, concerning T cells expressing NK-cell markers.

V and J are TRBV5-1 and TRBJ2-1; no clear D. The TCR comes from a woman aged 18-29 years in good health. Material: PBMCs. Here the CDR3 DNA reads TGCGCCAGCAGCTCGGCAAGGCCCCCGACAAATGAGCAGTTCTTC. Its protein product is CASSSARPPTNEQFF.